One and the same sample provided the 3 T cell receptor beta chains below, sequenced in a study of T cell changes during pregnancy in multiple sclerosis. Sequenced by immunoSEQ multiplex PCR; TCRdb stores in-frame clones only, minus some. Among approximately 22,000 clones listed, more than 70% were seen once. The source material was CD4+ T cells from peripheral blood mononuclear cells, sampled in the first trimester of pregnancy. All receptors derive from a female donor in good health, enrolled as a control in a pregnancy study.

V is TRBV28 and J is TRBJ1-5; weak D call: TRBD1 (5 bases). The V end lost 7 bases, the J end lost 4 bases, and 11 bases lay between the germline ends. The CDR3 loop spans 13 amino acids. CDR1 MDHEN and CDR2 SYDVKM come from the germline V gene. CDR3 residues: CASTGTRNQPQHF. The DNA of the CDR3 is TGTGCCAGCACCGGGACTCGAAATCAGCCCCAGCATTTT.

The chain employs TRBV29-1 and TRBJ1-2; 9 bases align to TRBD1. The trim removed 0 bases at V and 5 bases at J, leaving 16 bases unmatched. The CDR3 spans 18 residues. Germline V gives CDR1 SQVTM, CDR2 ANQGSEA. CDR3 in DNA: TGCAGCGTTGAAGATCTTGGTGCTACAGGGGGCCCTTCGTATGGCTACACCTTC. It yields the protein CSVEDLGATGGPSYGYTF.

The chain couples TRBV6-6 to TRBJ2-4; 14 bases are a match to TRBD2. This CDR3 contains 15 residues. Trimming cost V 6 bases and J 5 bases; bases outside gene matches: 3. Germline-derived CDR1 and CDR2 are MNHNY and SVGAGI (reference sequence). The CDR3 bases are TGTGCCAGCAGGGCGACTAGCGGGAGGGAAAACATTCAGTACTTC. Protein product: CASRATSGRENIQYF.